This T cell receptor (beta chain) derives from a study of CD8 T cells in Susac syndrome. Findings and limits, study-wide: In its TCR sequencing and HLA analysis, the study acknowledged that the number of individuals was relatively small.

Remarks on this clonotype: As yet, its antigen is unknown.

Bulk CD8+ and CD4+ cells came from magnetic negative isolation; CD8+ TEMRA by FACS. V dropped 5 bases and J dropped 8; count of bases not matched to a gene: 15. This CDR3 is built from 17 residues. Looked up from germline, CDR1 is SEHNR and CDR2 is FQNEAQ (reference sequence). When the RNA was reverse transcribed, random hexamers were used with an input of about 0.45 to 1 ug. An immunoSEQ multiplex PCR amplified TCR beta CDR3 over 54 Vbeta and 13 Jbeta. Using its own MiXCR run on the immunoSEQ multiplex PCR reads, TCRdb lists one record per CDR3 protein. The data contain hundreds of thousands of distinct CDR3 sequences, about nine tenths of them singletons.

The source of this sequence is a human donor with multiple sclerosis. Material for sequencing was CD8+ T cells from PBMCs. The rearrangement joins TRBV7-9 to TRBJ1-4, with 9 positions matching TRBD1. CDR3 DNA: TGTGCCAGCAGCATCCCCCGCCTGGGACAGGGCGGGGAAAAACTGTTTTTT. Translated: CASSIPRLGQGGEKLFF. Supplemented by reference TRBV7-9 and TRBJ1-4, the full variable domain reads DTGVSQNPRHKITKRGQNVTFRCDPISEHNRLYWYRQTLGQGPEFLTYFQNEAQLEKSRLLSDRFSAERPKGSFSTLEIQRTEQGDSAMYLCASSIPRLGQGGEKLFFGSGTQLSVL.